These 7 T cell receptor beta chains originate from one sample sequenced in a study of cytomegalovirus exposure and HLA in healthy donors. PCR primers comprised 60 Vbeta and 13 Jbeta primers. The assay was immunoSEQ multiplex PCR, and TCRdb's table has in-frame clones only and misses some. The table has 150,000 to 200,000 clones, 75% to 80% seen once. Material: PBMCs. The receptors originated from a woman aged 45-65 years in good health and CMV-seropositive.

The table lists this clone with a few counts. The V call is TRBV7-2, the J call TRBJ1-1, with a possible D match to TRBD1 (6 bases). Germline V CDR1 and CDR2: SGHTA, FQGNSA. V lost 4 bases, J lost 0 bases, and 9 bases lay in between. CDR3 length: 14 amino acids. CDR3 DNA sequence: TGTGCCAGCAGCTGGGGGCAGCTGAACACTGAAGCTTTCTTT. Translation gives CASSWGQLNTEAFF.

This chain connects TRBV28 to TRBJ1-6; D gene uncertain. Trimming took off 0 bases at V and 7 bases at J, with 13 bases between the two ends. The CDR3 is 16 residues long. The germline V gene has CDR1 MDHEN and CDR2 SYDVKM. The CDR3 nucleotides read TGTGCCAGCAGTTTATGGGGCAGGCCGACAAATTCACCCCTCCACTTT. Its protein product is CASSLWGRPTNSPLHF. The full variable domain, its missing parts supplied by reference TRBV28 and TRBJ1-6, is DVKVTQSSRYLVKRTGEKVFLECVQDMDHENMFWYRQDPGLGLRLIYFSYDVKMKEKGDIPEGYSVSREKKERFSLILESASTNQTSMYLCASSLWGRPTNSPLHFGNGTRLTVT.

J is TRBJ1-5 and V is TRBV5-1, with D possibly matching TRBD1 (5 bases). The CDR3 has 15 residues. Germline assignment: CDR1 SGHRS and CDR2 YFSETQ. The germline V and J ends were trimmed by 0 bases and 5 bases, with 12 bases remaining between them. This CDR3 reads CASSLDAGSDQPQHF. The DNA of the CDR3 is TGCGCCAGCAGCTTGGATGCAGGGTCTGATCAGCCCCAGCATTTT.

CDR3 nucleotide sequence: TGTGCCAGCTCACCTAGGACAGGGTTAGACGAGCAGTTCTTC. It codes for CASSPRTGLDEQFF. The V gene is TRBV18, the J gene TRBJ2-1; 8 bases agree with TRBD1. The CDR3 contains 14 residues. Germline V CDR1 and CDR2: KGHSH, LQKENI. V was clipped by 3 bases and J by 10 bases; unmatched bases: 8.

The chain combines TRBV7-2 with TRBJ2-1; TRBD1 aligns across 9 bases. Trimming took 5 bases from V and 7 from J; bases not matched to a gene: 9. The CDR3 has 15 amino acids. Germline V gives CDR1 SGHTA, CDR2 FQGNSA. Written as DNA, the CDR3 is TGTGCCAGCAGCCCTTGGGACAGGGCTGGGAATGAGCAGTTCTTC. This encodes CASSPWDRAGNEQFF.

The V and J genes are TRBV4-1 and TRBJ1-2, with D hard to call. Germline V gene data show CDR1 as MGHRA and CDR2 as YSYEKL. This CDR3 spans 13 amino acids. Trimming left V 0 bases short and J 4 bases short, with 6 bases between. Here the CDR3 reads CASSQDLAYGYTF. CDR3 in DNA: TGCGCCAGCAGCCAAGACTTAGCCTATGGCTACACCTTC.

The chain couples TRBV9 to TRBJ2-5; D remains unclear. The CDR3 covers 14 residues. Germline-derived CDR1 and CDR2 are SGDLS and YYNGEE. V lost 0 bases and J 1 base, leaving 7 bases between the germline ends. DNA for the CDR3: TGTGCCAGCAGCGTAGGCAGGTTCCAAGAGACCCAGTACTTC. Amino acids: CASSVGRFQETQYF.